A selection of T cell receptor beta chains follows, all from one sample in a study of blood T cell repertoires in COVID-19. Profiled with immunoSEQ multiplex PCR; TCRdb holds only in-frame clones, not every one. Here the sample spans 240,000 or so clones, 75% to 85% being singletons. The specimen was peripheral blood. These receptors were taken from an elderly woman with COVID-19, enrolled during active disease. The CDR3 runs from the conserved cysteine through the conserved F or W. The order of the fields is J gene, V gene, CDR3 protein.

TRBJ2-2,TRBV2,CASSGGLGPITGELFF
TRBJ1-4,TRBV11-2,CASSYPPAEEKLFF
TRBJ1-3,TRBV18,CASSPLTGTGKGNTIYF
TRBJ2-1,TRBV5-6,CASSLTGTSGYNEQFF
TRBJ1-2,TRBV30,CAARDSSNYGYTF
TRBJ1-2,TRBV28,CASSSVMGYTF
TRBJ2-7,TRBV30,CAWSGDRGGYEQYF
TRBJ2-3,TRBV5-1,CASSLEAASTDTQYF
TRBJ2-5,TRBV19,CASREQGRETQYF
TRBJ2-7,TRBV3-1/TRBV3-2,CASSQAADRSKQYF
TRBJ1-1,TRBV7-9,CASSSWRGGTEAFF
TRBJ1-2,TRBV10-1,CASSPGNYGYTF
TRBJ1-1,TRBV10-3,CATWTGGEAEAFF
TRBJ2-1,TRBV11-2,CASSLRLAVYNEQFF
TRBJ2-1,TRBV5-1,CASSSGQTQYNEQFF
TRBJ1-5,TRBV10-2,CASRLTGDSQPQHF
TRBJ1-5,TRBV5-4,CASSLQPGNQPQHF
TRBJ1-1,TRBV7-3,CASSFGPNAEAFF
TRBJ1-2,TRBV29-1,CSVFGYSGGYTF
TRBJ1-4,TRBV2,CASRYGTGGEKLFF
TRBJ1-6,TRBV6-5,CASSYSEGSPLHF
TRBJ2-5,TRBV7-2,CASSLAGGGSQETQYF
TRBJ1-3,TRBV10-1,CASSPGGSGNTIYF
TRBJ1-5,TRBV28,CASSLGGANQPQHF
TRBJ2-4,TRBV3-1/TRBV3-2,CASSPQGAKNIQYF
TRBJ1-2,TRBV28,CASSFFGSQPLDYTF
TRBJ2-3,TRBV2,CASRASGRGTDTQYF
TRBJ2-5,TRBV5-1,CASSRLGPLARTSGVVTQYF
TRBJ2-1,TRBV19,CASSISSGSGEQFF
TRBJ1-1,TRBV6-2/TRBV6-3,CASSYSGTGTWSTEAFF
TRBJ1-6,TRBV4-1,CASSQHTGFDSPLHF
TRBJ1-5,TRBV11-2,CASSLDRGKNQPQHF
TRBJ1-3,TRBV7-2,CASSLGQIGNTIYF
TRBJ1-4,TRBV5-4,CASSAGVGELKEKLFF
TRBJ1-1,TRBV27,CASSLAETTEAFF
TRBJ1-4,TRBV19,CASSGADKLFF
TRBJ2-3,TRBV5-1,CASSLGGTTDTQYF
TRBJ1-1,TRBV18,CASSPGGVGTEAFF
TRBJ2-2,TRBV7-3,CASSLSSGGTGELFF
TRBJ2-3,TRBV7-2,CASSLTTGTDTQYF
TRBJ1-5,TRBV19,CASSDPAGSSQPQHF
TRBJ1-2,TRBV2,CASSAGGDEEAYGYTF
TRBJ1-5,TRBV19,CASSRGQGGSINQPQHF
TRBJ1-5,TRBV7-3,CASSLRSGFNQPQHF
TRBJ1-2,TRBV2,CASTTQGQGIYGYTF
TRBJ1-2,TRBV3-1/TRBV3-2,CASSQDGASRGYGYTF
TRBJ1-2,TRBV5-6,CASSLGAGGHYGYTF
TRBJ1-2,TRBV7-2,CASSQFHQGDGYTF
TRBJ2-2,TRBV5-1,CASSLNGEGELFF
TRBJ2-1,TRBV5-5,CASSLGVAGDRREQFF
TRBJ2-5,TRBV5-1,CASSLALAGGRETQYF
TRBJ1-2,TRBV19,CASSRTAGANYGYTF
TRBJ1-1,TRBV6-5,CASSYLQSNTEAFF